This TCR beta chain was sequenced during a study of cytomegalovirus exposure and HLA in healthy donors. The donors were members of the validation cohort, which comprised roughly 130 subjects and was separate from the first cohort of 730 or so subjects. Study-wide results and caveats: There were under 200 TCR beta chains listed as cytomegalovirus-associated.

Assay: immunoSEQ multiplex PCR; the TCRdb copy retains only in-frame clones and omits some. Here the sample spans over 200,000 clones, about 86% being singletons. Concerning this clone itself: Its antigen is unknown.

Sequencing input: PBMCs. This clonotype was sampled from a woman aged 18-29 years in good health and CMV-seronegative.

The CDR3 bases are TGTGCCAGCAGCTTGACTAGCGGGAGAGGCCGCGGAGGCTCCTACGAGCAGTACTTC. Residues: CASSLTSGRGRGGSYEQYF. The V gene is TRBV11-2, the J gene TRBJ2-7; 12 nucleotides match TRBD2. Germline assignment: CDR1 SGHAT and CDR2 FQNNGV. Germline trimming cut 3 bases from V and 0 bases from J; bases unmatched to any gene: 12. This CDR3 has 19 residues.